These T cell receptor beta chains were read from a single sample in a study of T-cell memory formation after mild COVID-19. Via MiXCR, TCRdb re-called the 5' RACE reads, giving one row per CDR3 protein. The repertoire has about 560,000 distinct CDR3 sequences, roughly 17% of them found once; the top ten carry 12%. Sequencing was done on a sample of PBMCs or a T cell subset sorted from them (not recorded which). The receptors were sampled from an adult woman who had mild COVID-19 (a few samples of this study predate the infection). Cell type and time point are not known. Both conserved end residues are part of each CDR3. The D gene is left open where the match is weak. Rows may omit the clone size; those that give it use once, few, many or a size class.

TRBJ1-3,.,TRBV4-1,.,CASGGEGNTIYF,TGCGCCAGCGGGGGTGAGGGGAACACCATATATTTT
TRBJ2-1,TRBD2,TRBV18,.,CASSLAGTSSTDEQFF,TGTGCCAGCTCACTGGCCGGGACTAGCAGCACTGATGAGCAGTTCTTC
TRBJ1-5,TRBD1,TRBV6-5,.,CASRPGQGERDQPQHF,TGTGCCAGCAGACCCGGACAGGGGGAGAGGGATCAGCCCCAGCATTTT
TRBJ1-5,TRBD1,TRBV19,few,CASSIPTGWSNQPQHF,TGTGCCAGTAGTATTCCGACAGGGTGGAGCAATCAGCCCCAGCATTTT
TRBJ2-4,.,TRBV12-3/TRBV12-4,.,CASSLRRGPGDIQYF,TGTGCCAGCAGTTTACGCCGGGGGCCCGGGGACATTCAGTACTTC
TRBJ1-6,TRBD1,TRBV4-2,few,CASSQTGAGGLGSPLHF,TGTGCCAGCAGCCAAACGGGGGCAGGGGGCTTGGGTTCACCCCTCCACTTT
TRBJ2-1,.,TRBV7-2,.,CASSPGAHSYNEQFF,TGTGCCAGCAGCCCGGGAGCTCACTCCTACAATGAGCAGTTCTTC
TRBJ2-6,.,TRBV29-1,.,CSVESGWRANVLTF,TGCAGCGTTGAATCTGGGTGGAGGGCCAACGTCCTGACTTTC
TRBJ2-1,.,TRBV29-1,few,CSGEDNYNEQFF,TGCAGCGGGGAAGACAACTACAATGAGCAGTTCTTC
TRBJ2-3,TRBD2,TRBV20-1,few,CSATSRTSGTDTQYF,TGCAGTGCCACCTCCCGGACTAGCGGCACAGATACGCAGTATTTT
TRBJ2-2,.,TRBV5-5,.,CASSRLVTSTGELFF,TGTGCCAGCAGCCGCCTAGTGACGAGCACCGGGGAGCTGTTTTTT
TRBJ1-1,TRBD1,TRBV9,once,CASSATGQGATEAFF,TGTGCCAGCAGCGCGACGGGACAGGGGGCAACTGAAGCTTTCTTT
TRBJ2-3,.,TRBV20-1,.,CSAGTHTDTQYF,TGCAGTGCCGGGACTCACACAGATACGCAGTATTTT
TRBJ2-1,.,TRBV1,.,CTSSQLKRAGGSYNEQFF,TGCACCAGCAGCCAGCTGAAAAGGGCTGGTGGGTCCTACAATGAGCAGTTCTTC
TRBJ2-7,TRBD1,TRBV3-1,.,CASSQSPGTGLYEQYF,TGTGCCAGCAGCCAATCGCCCGGGACAGGGCTCTACGAGCAGTACTTC
TRBJ2-1,.,TRBV11-2,.,CASSLRQAEQFF,TGTGCCAGCAGCTTACGACAGGCTGAGCAGTTCTTC
TRBJ1-3,.,TRBV7-3,few,CASSLGRRPGNTIYF,TGTGCCAGCAGCTTAGGGAGGCGACCTGGAAACACCATATATTTT
TRBJ2-7,TRBD1,TRBV20-1,.,CSAGQGDSYEQYF,TGCAGTGCGGGGCAGGGGGACTCCTACGAGCAGTACTTC
TRBJ2-4,.,TRBV12-3/TRBV12-4,.,CASSTSKNIQYF,TGTGCCAGCAGTACATCCAAAAACATTCAGTACTTC
TRBJ2-7,TRBD2,TRBV27,.,CASSFGGTDYEQYF,TGTGCCAGCAGTTTCGGGGGGACGGACTACGAGCAGTACTTC
TRBJ2-5,TRBD2,TRBV5-4,few,CASSSGLAGGLAETQYF,TGTGCCAGCAGCTCGGGACTAGCGGGGGGGCTAGCAGAGACCCAGTACTTC
TRBJ2-1,TRBD1,TRBV5-5,.,CASSPGGGLINEQFF,TGTGCCAGCAGCCCAGGGGGCGGTTTAATCAATGAGCAGTTCTTC
TRBJ2-1,.,TRBV9,.,CASSGGANNEQFF,TGTGCCAGCAGCGGGGGGGCCAACAATGAGCAGTTCTTC